This paragraph reports one TCR beta chain. Its target antigen remains unknown. It has no much larger one-base neighbor in the sample; base qualities were not kept. CD8 naive samples were obtained by positive selection for CCR7 among CD45RO-negative cells, yielding a CD45RA+CCR7+ population from which TemRA cells were excluded. Donors were healthy HIV-negative adults with no recently reported acute infections or vaccinations. Every donor was a Caucasian adult living in Nashville, Tennessee, USA. Blood was collected by leukapheresis, and PBMCs were isolated by Ficoll-Histopaque density gradient centrifugation and then cryopreserved in liquid nitrogen vapor phase. Analytical flow cytometry was used to check the purity and quantity of every magnetically sorted T cell population. Each sorted fraction had its genomic DNA isolated and then quantified by UV absorbance on a Nanodrop 2000c. Using the deep immunoSEQ assay, multiplex PCR amplified TCR CDR3 regions from genomic DNA. Extracted genomic DNA from each cell subset was spread evenly across all wells of several immunoSEQ 96-well plates, with each plate serving as a replicate. Each replicate PCR for sorted subsets received approximately 200 ng genomic DNA, equal to about 30,000 T cell genomes. The purified libraries were quantified using a Qubit 3.0 fluorometer, sized with a Bioanalyzer 2100, and then quantified again using the KAPA Library Quantification kit. Every immunoSEQ 96-well plate was sequenced on a dedicated single-read 150-cycle Illumina NextSeq 550 flow cell. Per the authors' processing: Because only junctional sequences without quality scores were contained in the immunoSEQ output, filtering matching that applied to full-length reads could not be performed. Sequences were annotated with PyIR, a Python wrapper for IgBLAST v1.9, and V/J genes and CDR3 were assigned using IMGT germline references. Reads were removed for weak V/J assignments (E-value above 1e-6), missing CDR3, stop codons, out-of-frame junctions, or ambiguous translated residues. V3J clonotypes were defined as sequences sharing an identical inferred V gene, J gene, and CDR3 amino acid sequence. Percentage overlap between repertoires was computed as shared unique clonotypes divided by the size of the smaller repertoire. Repertoire richness was assessed with RTK rarefaction, the Chao1 estimator, and Recon v2.1 estimates of unobserved clonotypes. For all TCRbeta clonotypes obtained by the gDNA method from a few donors, generation probabilities were computed with OLGA. This immuneACCESS table, as held by TCRdb, lists in-frame sequences with V and J called but not all clones. Of the missing ones, under half trace to an unresolved V gene in checked studies; the others have no known cause. The V and J calls and the clone size are those of that table, but D and trimming were determined from the DNA. This sample comprises some 1,900,000 clones, about 95% of them detected only once. The top ten clonotypes cover 1.2% of the sample.

The data derive from a study of shared clonotypes between healthy human individuals (dated by TCRdb to 2019 to 2021). Describing the broader study: Two women and a few men aged 18 to 49 years were included in the cohort. Per donor, three plates each were used for CD4 naive and CD4 memory, two for CD8 naive, and one for CD8 memory. Between about 0.94 and 8.9 billion PBMCs per donor were obtained by leukapheresis. To increase sequencing depth and limit assay-specific biases, TCR repertoire library preparation and sequencing were carried out by different laboratories using diverse techniques. To estimate repertoire size and how much clonotype sharing occurs between individuals, the study deeply sequenced the blood TCR repertoires of about five healthy adults. Results the study describes overall, beyond this receptor: The small number of donors limited the genetic and exposure-history diversity represented. Naive subsets generally had larger estimated clonotype richness than memory subsets. Pairwise subsampling led to the expectation that sequencing depth would affect the degree of clonotype sharing among donors. Incomplete sequencing was indicated by rarefaction of sorted-subset datasets, despite the large sequencing depth. Clonotypes shared by all four sorted-subset donors showed higher generation probabilities than non-shared clonotypes. Sampling was restricted to blood, and TCR repertoires in tissues likely differ from the TCR repertoires found in blood. Sharing across a handful of donors was observed for approximately 5% of naive CD4, 3% to 3.5% of naive CD8, 2.3% of memory CD4, and around 0.44% of memory CD8 clonotypes.

The CDR3 holds 13 amino acids from the cysteine to the phenylalanine. Only CDR3 DNA is held: 39 bases, read in frame from base 1. CDR1 and CDR2, per the germline V gene, are MGHRA and YSYEKL. The junction shows trimming of 1 base on V and 6 bases on J, plus 10 bases between the germline ends. This receptor was identified in a young man in good health. The sequenced material came from naive CD8+ T cells sorted from blood. In the paper's terms, the cell subset or site label means: CD45RA+CCR7+. In this chain, TRBV4-1 is recombined with TRBJ2-7; the D gene is possibly TRBD2, with 5 bases matching. At the DNA level, the sequence is TGCGCCAGCAGCCAAGCCTTCGGGGTCGAGCAGTACTTC. The translation is CASSQAFGVEQYF.